The present entry profiles one T cell receptor (beta chain) with its context. What it binds is unknown. The source of the sample is a study of CXCR3-negative and CXCR3-positive naive CD8 T cells. Study-level points and caveats: Memory CD8+ cells showed much lower diversity, while both naive subsets were comparably high. TRB CDR3s of CXCR3-positive naive cells were more hydrophobic than those of CXCR3-negative naive cells. Fresh PBMCs served for most assays, and CXCR3 expression fell partially after cryopreservation.

Each TRB cDNA library was prepared by 5' RACE (with UMI labels). Following a re-call of the 5' RACE reads, TCRdb has one entry per CDR3 protein and lacks DNA. In all, the sample yields about 120,000 distinct CDR3 sequences. The CDR3 totals 14 residues. Germline V CDR1 and CDR2: MGHRA, YSYEKL. The CD45RO-CCR7+CD27+CD95- phenotype denoted naive CD8+ T cells. The origin of this receptor is a human donor in good health. Some clones in this sample may be carry-over from other donors' samples. This chain connects TRBV4-1 to TRBJ1-5. The sequenced material came from naive CXCR3+ CD8+ T cells from blood. This sample's subset: CD45RO-CCR7+CD27+CD95- naive CD8+ T cells expressing CXCR3 (TNR3+). Here the CDR3 reads CASSPVAAYQPQHF.